The 19 T cell receptor beta chains in this list originate from one sample, sequenced in a study of immune evolution from preneoplasia to lung adenocarcinoma. The protocol was immunoSEQ multiplex PCR, while the TCRdb copy is restricted to in-frame clones and leaves out a portion. The repertoire has 9,000 to 10,000 clones, 75% to 90% of them found once; the top ten carry around 3.2%. The sequencing sample was made of FFPE lung adenocarcinoma in situ tissue. These receptors were taken from a person aged 70 to 85 with lung adenocarcinoma.

The V gene is TRBV6-5, the J gene TRBJ1-2, with 7 bases aligning to TRBD1. The V and J ends lost 6 bases and 0 bases, in that order; junction bases with no gene match: 7. The CDR3 totals 15 residues. The germline CDR1 and CDR2 sequences are MNHEY and SVGAGI. Here the CDR3 reads CASRQGTATNYGYTF. CDR3 bases: TGTGCCAGCAGACAAGGGACAGCTACTAACTATGGCTACACCTTC.

The rearrangement links TRBV6-5 to TRBJ2-1, with TRBD2 matching 8 bases. The CDR3 has 15 residues. Germline CDR1 reads MNHEY; CDR2 reads SVGAGI. V gave up 5 bases and J gave up 0 bases; unmatched junction bases: 3. Written as DNA, the CDR3 is TGTGCCAGCAGTAAGGGGACTAGCTCCTACAATGAGCAGTTCTTC. Translating gives CASSKGTSSYNEQFF.

The rearrangement links TRBV19 to TRBJ1-5; D is possibly TRBD1 (5 bases). Per the germline V gene, CDR1 is LNHDA and CDR2 is SQIVND (reference sequence). The CDR3 spans 19 residues. V lost 6 bases to trimming and J lost 0 bases, with 24 bases between them. The CDR3 DNA sequence: TGTGCCAGTAGGCTCCTGAGGTCGGCGACAGTGAATAGCAATCAGCCCCAGCATTTT. Residues: CASRLLRSATVNSNQPQHF.

The gene calls are TRBV6-1 and TRBJ1-5; D not certain. Germline CDR1 and CDR2: MNHNS and SASEGT. This CDR3 region has 13 residues. The V gene lost 8 bases and the J gene lost 4 bases, with 12 bases spanning the gap. The CDR3 reads CASGGWTNQPQHF. DNA of the CDR3: TGTGCCAGCGGCGGGTGGACGAATCAGCCCCAGCATTTT.

This clone showed up just a few times. The V and J genes are TRBV11-3 and TRBJ2-7, with D maybe TRBD2 (6 bases). Germline lookup yields CDR1 SGHNT and CDR2 YENEEA. CDR3 length: 14 residues. The ends were cut back, 6 bases at V and 3 bases at J, with 15 bases in the middle. Here the CDR3 DNA reads TGTGCCAGCAGTTTAAAAGCGGGTATCTACGAGCAGTACTTC. The encoded protein is CASSLKAGIYEQYF.

The chain couples TRBV11-2 to TRBJ2-1; TRBD1 might be the D (7 bases). The CDR3 spans 14 residues. Between the trimmed V and J ends, which lost 4 bases and 8 bases, there was a span of 15 bases. Looked up from germline, CDR1 is SGHAT and CDR2 is FQNNGV. DNA of the CDR3: TGTGCCAGCAGCTCCCAACAGGGGAGGCATGAGCAGTTCTTC. Protein: CASSSQQGRHEQFF.

By share of the sample, this clone is medium-sized. This rearrangement joins TRBV11-2 to TRBJ2-7; D might be TRBD1 or TRBD2, each matching 5 bases. From germline, CDR1 is SGHAT and CDR2 FQNNGV. The ends were cut back, 1 base at V and 3 bases at J, with 10 bases in the middle. The CDR3 loop spans 14 amino acids. The DNA for the CDR3 is TGTGCCAGCAGCTTAGGAGGGACGGTCTACGAGCAGTACTTC. Translation: CASSLGGTVYEQYF.

The V and J genes are TRBV10-3 and TRBJ1-5; possibly TRBD1 for D (5 bases). This CDR3 spans 14 amino acids. Germline-derived CDR1 and CDR2 are ENHRY and SYGVKD. V was trimmed by 5 bases and J by 6 bases, leaving 14 bases between them. This chain's CDR3 is CAISRTGAAQPQHF. The CDR3 DNA is TGTGCCATCAGTCGGACCGGGGCGGCTCAGCCCCAGCATTTT.

The chain has TRBV18 and TRBJ2-5, with D unresolved. The CDR3 extends over 14 amino acids. CDR1 is KGHSH, CDR2 LQKENI, per germline. V was shortened by 0 bases and J by 4 bases, with 9 bases between the two germline ends. The CDR3 loop reads CASSPPRLGETQYF. DNA for the CDR3: TGTGCCAGCTCACCACCGAGGCTGGGAGAGACCCAGTACTTC.

The CDR3 spells CTSSQDRAASNPNSSLHF. CDR3 coding DNA: TGCACCAGCAGCCAAGATCGAGCAGCTTCCAACCCTAATTCATCCCTCCACTTT. J is TRBJ1-6 and V is TRBV1. TRBV1 is termed a pseudogene. The CDR3 spans 18 residues.

The chain uses TRBV11-2 and TRBJ2-5; 7 bases line up with TRBD1. This CDR3 contains 15 residues. Germline V gene data show CDR1 as SGHAT and CDR2 as FQNNGV. V shed 5 bases, J shed 5 bases, and the junction held 11 bases outside the gene matches. CDR3 sequence: CASSTTPTGIETQYF. The CDR3 nucleotides are TGTGCCAGCAGCACGACCCCGACAGGGATCGAGACCCAGTACTTC.

The rearrangement joins TRBV28 to TRBJ2-5; TRBD2 agrees at 13 bases. This CDR3 contains 18 residues. Germline V gene sequence: CDR1 MDHEN, CDR2 SYDVKM. V trimming: 4 bases; J trimming: 4 bases; junction bases outside the gene matches: 12. The CDR3 DNA follows: TGTGCCAGCAGTTCCCCACCGGGACTAGCGGGAAGGGTAGAGACCCAGTACTTC. It specifies CASSSPPGLAGRVETQYF.

This clone was recorded a few times. The J gene is TRBJ2-1, the V gene TRBV7-9, with 11 bases identical to TRBD2. Looked up from germline, CDR1 is SEHNR and CDR2 is FQNEAQ (reference sequence). There are 14 residues in the CDR3. The junction had 4 bases not matched to a gene; V was cut back by 5 bases and J by 7 bases. The CDR3 loop reads CASSGTSGWNEQFF. In DNA, the CDR3 is TGTGCCAGCAGCGGGACTAGCGGTTGGAATGAGCAGTTCTTC.

The chain couples TRBV5-1 to TRBJ2-1; D is uncertain. The germline gives CDR1 SGHRS, CDR2 YFSETQ. The CDR3 length is 14 residues. V lost 2 bases to trimming and J lost 0 bases, with 6 bases between them. The DNA of the CDR3 is TGCGCCAGCAGCTTTGACCACTCCTACAATGAGCAGTTCTTC. It encodes CASSFDHSYNEQFF.

The CDR3 protein is CASSLPYTGSGQFF. The CDR3 DNA reads TGTGCCAGCAGTTTACCCTATACAGGGTCTGGGCAGTTCTTC. This chain links TRBV28 with TRBJ2-1, with TRBD1 as a possible D gene (6 bases). From germline, CDR1 is MDHEN and CDR2 SYDVKM. The CDR3 spans 14 residues. The V end lost 2 bases, the J end lost 12 bases, and 17 bases lay between the germline ends.

In nucleotides, the CDR3 is TGTGCCAGCAGTATTACAGGGGAGTCAAATCAGCCCCAGCATTTT. Translation gives CASSITGESNQPQHF. The chain combines TRBV2 with TRBJ1-5; TRBD1 matches at 7 bases. CDR1 is SNHLY, CDR2 FYNNEI, per germline. This CDR3 has 15 residues. V gave up 5 bases and J gave up 4 bases; unmatched junction bases: 8.

The V and J genes are TRBV28 and TRBJ1-2, with D perhaps matching TRBD1 (6 bases). The CDR3 extends over 13 amino acids. Per germline, CDR1 MDHEN and CDR2 SYDVKM. The V end was cut by 4 bases, the J end by 6 bases, with 12 bases between. The CDR3 DNA follows: TGTGCCAGCAGTTCACAGGGTTCCGATGGCTACACCTTC. Protein: CASSSQGSDGYTF.

The genes are TRBV5-1 and TRBJ2-2, with D possibly being TRBD1 (5 bases). Trimming pared 2 bases from V and 11 bases from J, leaving 10 bases between. Germline-derived CDR1 and CDR2 are SGHRS and YFSETQ. CDR3 size: 12 residues. CDR3 nucleotide sequence: TGCGCCAGCAGCTTCGGCCAGGGAGAGCTGTTTTTT. Protein: CASSFGQGELFF.

This chain uses TRBV30 with TRBJ2-3; possible D gene TRBD2, 6 bases. The CDR3 is 12 residues long. Germline CDR1 and CDR2: GTSNPN and SVGIG (reference sequence). The germline V and J ends were trimmed by 7 bases and 4 bases, with 12 bases remaining between them. The CDR3 region is CASSGFPDTQYF. The CDR3 DNA reads as TGTGCCTCAAGCGGGTTTCCAGATACGCAGTATTTT.